A single sample is the source of the 16 T cell receptor beta chains below, sequenced in a study of cytomegalovirus exposure and HLA in healthy donors. Researchers ran the PCR with 60 Vbeta and 13 Jbeta primers. Here immunoSEQ multiplex PCR was the method, and the copy in TCRdb shows in-frame clones only, minus some. Of about 190,000 clones listed, approximately 84% are singletons. The specimen sequenced was PBMCs. The source is a woman in her 50s in good health and CMV-seropositive.

The chain carries TRBV2 and TRBJ2-2; TRBD1 matches at 9 bases. CDR3 size: 13 residues. In germline, CDR1 is SNHLY, CDR2 FYNNEI. V shed 6 bases and J 6 bases; nucleotides not matched to a gene: 2. CDR3 in DNA: TGTGCCAGCAGGGGACAGGGCGCCGGGGAGCTGTTTTTT. Translation: CASRGQGAGELFF.

This chain joins TRBV10-1 and TRBJ1-2; no definite D call. CDR1 is WNHNN and CDR2 is SYGVQD in the germline V gene (reference sequence). This CDR3 comprises 10 residues. The V gene lost 6 bases and the J gene lost 9 bases, with 8 bases spanning the gap. The CDR3 loop is CASRTSSYTF. Written as DNA, the CDR3 is TGCGCCAGCAGGACTTCGAGCTACACCTTC.

V is TRBV7-2 and J is TRBJ1-1; 9 bases fit TRBD1. CDR1 is SGHTA and CDR2 is FQGNSA in the germline V gene. This CDR3 contains 14 residues. V gave up 3 bases and J gave up 2 bases; unmatched junction bases: 1. The CDR3 region is CASSLDRGNTEAFF. The CDR3 nucleotides read TGTGCCAGCAGCTTGGACAGGGGCAACACTGAAGCTTTCTTT.

The chain links TRBV6-6 to TRBJ1-1, with TRBD1 as a possible D gene (5 bases). The CDR3 totals 15 residues. Trimming took 6 bases from V and 8 from J, leaving 22 bases between them. Germline CDR1 reads MNHNY; CDR2 reads SVGAGI (reference sequence). CDR3 residues: CASRQIPGRDLEAFF. The CDR3 DNA is TGTGCCAGCAGGCAAATACCGGGACGGGACTTAGAAGCTTTCTTT.

The V gene is TRBV29-1, the J gene TRBJ2-1; D may be TRBD2 (7 bases). The V end was cut by 7 bases, the J end by 3 bases, with 13 bases between. The germline gives CDR1 SQVTM, CDR2 ANQGSEA. The CDR3 extends over 13 amino acids. The CDR3: CSAREDSYNEQFF. The CDR3 nucleotides read TGCAGCGCCCGGGAGGACAGCTACAATGAGCAGTTCTTC.

The chain combines TRBV6-6 with TRBJ1-4; 9 bases are a match to TRBD1. The CDR3 sequence is 15 residues long. After removal of 6 bases from V and 8 bases from J, the junction contained 10 bases not matched to a gene. Germline assignment: CDR1 MNHNY and CDR2 SVGAGI (reference sequence). The CDR3 region is CASRTNRGLGEKLFF. In DNA, the CDR3 is TGTGCCAGCAGGACTAACAGGGGGCTAGGAGAAAAACTGTTTTTT.

The V call is TRBV13, the J call TRBJ1-5; no clear D gene. This CDR3 contains 16 residues. The germline V gene has CDR1 PRHDT and CDR2 FYEKMQ (reference sequence). V dropped 4 bases and J dropped 0 bases, with 13 bases sitting between them. The CDR3 here is CASSSGGDNSNQPQHF. The CDR3, as DNA: TGTGCCAGCAGCTCAGGCGGCGACAATAGCAATCAGCCCCAGCATTTT.

The table lists this clone with a count of one. The J gene is TRBJ1-2, the V gene TRBV6-6; 7 nucleotides match TRBD1. The CDR3 totals 15 residues. V lost 2 bases and J lost 1; bases outside the gene matches: 4. Germline V lookup: CDR1 MNHNY, CDR2 SVGAGI (reference sequence). The CDR3 region is CASSYETGFNYGYTF. Here the CDR3 DNA reads TGTGCCAGCAGTTACGAGACAGGGTTTAACTATGGCTACACCTTC.

This chain connects TRBV2 to TRBJ1-5; D perhaps matches TRBD1 (6 bases). The V end was cut by 3 bases, the J end by 5 bases, with 20 bases between. From germline, CDR1 is SNHLY and CDR2 FYNNEI. The CDR3 extends over 17 amino acids. The CDR3 is CASSDPGAKKGDQPQHF. CDR3 sequence (DNA): TGTGCCAGCAGTGATCCGGGCGCGAAAAAGGGGGATCAGCCCCAGCATTTT.

The chain carries TRBV11-3 and TRBJ2-2; D remains ambiguous. Germline CDR1 reads SGHNT; CDR2 reads YENEEA. V shed 2 bases and J shed 0 bases, with 7 bases lying between them. The CDR3 totals 15 residues. DNA of the CDR3: TGTGCCAGCAGCTTACGGCAGGCGAACACCGGGGAGCTGTTTTTT. It codes for CASSLRQANTGELFF.

The gene calls are TRBV2 and TRBJ2-3; D gene ambiguous. Germline values: CDR1 SNHLY, CDR2 FYNNEI. Trimming cost V 7 bases and J 1 base, with 9 bases left between them. The CDR3 spans 13 residues. Written as DNA, the CDR3 is TGTGCCAGCACTGCCTACCGCACAGATACGCAGTATTTT. Amino acids: CASTAYRTDTQYF. Full variable domain (rest looked up from reference TRBV2 and TRBJ2-3): EPEVTQTPSHQVTQMGQEVILRCVPISNHLYFYWYRQILGQKVEFLVSFYNNEISEKSEIFDDQFSVERPDGSNFTLKIRSTKLEDSAMYFCASTAYRTDTQYFGPGTRLTVL.

CDR3: CSLKLGYGYTF. CDR3 sequence (DNA): TGCAGCCTCAAGCTTGGCTATGGCTACACCTTC. The chain recombines TRBV29-1 with TRBJ1-2; D uncertain. Germline assignment: CDR1 SQVTM and CDR2 ANQGSEA. The CDR3 has 11 amino acids. Between the trimmed V and J ends, which lost 8 bases and 4 bases, there was a span of 11 bases.

The chain uses TRBV29-1 and TRBJ2-7; possibly TRBD2 for D (7 bases). Trimming removed 1 base from V and 3 bases from J, with 16 bases in between. The CDR3 has 15 residues. Germline V lookup: CDR1 SQVTM, CDR2 ANQGSEA. The chain's CDR3 is CSVEGAAGEGYEQYF. CDR3 sequence (DNA): TGCAGCGTTGAAGGTGCGGCAGGGGAGGGCTACGAGCAGTACTTC.

This sequence joins TRBV15 and TRBJ1-6; the D gene is possibly TRBD1 (5 bases). The V gene's germline CDR1 is LNHNV and CDR2 YYDKDF (reference sequence). V shed 6 bases and J shed 12 bases, with 12 bases lying between them. The CDR3 is 12 residues long. The CDR3 DNA reads TGTGCCACCAGGTTAAGGGGCGGACCCCTCCACTTT. Residues: CATRLRGGPLHF.

This chain uses TRBV7-2 with TRBJ2-2, with TRBD1 as a possible D gene (5 bases). Germline V gives CDR1 SGHTA, CDR2 FQGNSA. Trimming took 5 bases from V and 4 from J, leaving 11 bases between them. There are 14 residues in the CDR3. The CDR3 bases are TGTGCCAGCAGCATCCGACAGCCCACCGGGGAGCTGTTTTTT. This gives the protein CASSIRQPTGELFF.

This chain connects TRBV19 to TRBJ2-2, with D uncertain. The CDR3 has 14 residues. Germline V CDR1 and CDR2: LNHDA, SQIVND (reference sequence). Trimming took off 6 bases at V and 4 bases at J, with 12 bases between the two ends. CDR3 sequence reads: CASSHFTGTGELFF. The CDR3, as DNA: TGTGCCAGTAGCCACTTCACTGGCACCGGGGAGCTGTTTTTT.